The T cell receptor (beta chain) under discussion was sequenced for a study of identical twins. Study conclusions and caveats: Excess low generation probability was seen in twin-shared out-of-frame alpha sequences.

CDR3 length: 20 residues. V dropped 6 bases and J dropped 1; count of bases not matched to a gene: 20. The germline CDR1 and CDR2 sequences are MNHEY and SMNVEV (reference sequence). Unique molecular identifiers were present on the cDNA, and a universal primer site came from template switching. In TCRdb, the 5' RACE reads were re-called with MiXCR into one record per CDR3 protein. Of approximately 500,000 distinct CDR3 sequences in the sample, about 16% are singletons; the top ten hold roughly 0.46%. A remark on this clonotype: Its antigen is still unknown.

The same sample was also used in a study of yellow fever vaccine responses in identical twins.

Sequenced material: CD4+ T cells sorted from blood. The chain combines TRBV27 with TRBJ1-4; 7 nucleotides match TRBD1. This TCR derives from a young woman in good health. CDR3 in DNA: TGTGCCAGCAGCCCTAATACTGGGACAGCCAGCCGAGGAACTAATGAAAAACTGTTTTTT. Amino acid sequence: CASSPNTGTASRGTNEKLFF.